The 4 T cell receptor beta chains in this list originate from one sample, sequenced in a study of blood T cell repertoires in COVID-19. This table comes from immunoSEQ multiplex PCR, and its TCRdb copy is limited to in-frame clones, with some not included. The repertoire includes under 200,000 clones, roughly 86% of them detected once, and 2% to 3% sits in the top ten. The sample taken for sequencing was peripheral blood. Receptor source: a woman older than 75 with COVID-19, enrolled during active disease.

Turning to this clone: Distinct nucleotide sequences in the sample also encode this CDR3. This rearrangement joins TRBV2 to TRBJ2-7, with D tentatively TRBD1 (5 bases). This CDR3 region has 12 residues. CDR1 SNHLY and CDR2 FYNNEI come from the germline V gene. V lost 2 bases to trimming and J lost 3 bases, with 5 bases between them. The DNA of the CDR3 is TGTGCCAGCAGTGAACAGGGCTACGAGCAGTACTTC. This gives the protein CASSEQGYEQYF.

This chain uses TRBV7-2 with TRBJ2-3; weak D call: TRBD1 (6 bases). CDR3 length equals 16 residues. V lost 4 bases to trimming and J lost 1 base, with 15 bases between them. The germline V gene encodes CDR1 SGHTA and CDR2 FQGNSA. This chain's CDR3 is CASSSGQMPRTDTQYF. CDR3 sequence (DNA): TGTGCCAGCAGCTCTGGACAGATGCCTCGCACAGATACGCAGTATTTT.

The chain employs TRBV18 and TRBJ2-5; D is uncertain. Germline V CDR1 and CDR2: KGHSH, LQKENI. The CDR3 length is 13 residues. The ends were cut back, 4 bases at V and 0 bases at J, with 6 bases in the middle. The CDR3 here is CASSLMYQETQYF. The DNA of the CDR3 is TGTGCCAGCTCACTCATGTACCAAGAGACCCAGTACTTC.

The chain joins TRBV6-4 to TRBJ1-1; possibly TRBD1 for D (5 bases). Trimming stripped 3 bases from V and 2 bases from J, with 7 bases between. Germline CDR1 and CDR2: MRHNA and SNTAGT. This CDR3 has 13 residues. The CDR3 DNA follows: TGTGCCAGCAGTGAAGGGGCTAACACTGAAGCTTTCTTT. It specifies CASSEGANTEAFF.